A single sample is the source of the 16 T cell receptor beta chains below, sequenced in a study of neurological immune-mediated disorders. TCRdb ran MiXCR on the 5' RACE reads and lists one entry per CDR3 protein. Among some 20,000 distinct CDR3 sequences listed, roughly a tenth were seen once. Sequences were obtained from PBMCs. The receptor set was obtained from a woman aged 60-75 years with HTLV-1-associated myelopathy (HAM/TSP).

This clonotype was detected many times. V usage is TRBV5-1 and J usage is TRBJ2-1; D possibly corresponds to TRBD1 (5 bases). This CDR3 has 17 amino acids. V lost 0 bases and J lost 7, with 20 bases in between. From germline, CDR1 is SGHRS and CDR2 YFSETQ. The CDR3 here is CASSLVQAQNKWNEQFF. The CDR3 DNA reads TGCGCCAGCAGCTTGGTACAGGCACAAAATAAATGGAATGAGCAGTTCTTC.

This clonotype was recorded many times. The rearrangement links TRBV23-1 to TRBJ2-1; D might be TRBD2 (6 bases). TRBV23-1 is an ORF, with its function uncertain. V shed 2 bases and J shed 6 bases, with 17 bases lying between them. This CDR3 region has 16 residues. In nucleotides, the CDR3 is TGCGCCAGCAGTCAACCCTACGGGCGGGGCTGCAATGAGCAGTTCTTC. It codes for CASSQPYGRGCNEQFF.

Ten or more counts support this clonotype. The V and J genes are TRBV5-1 and TRBJ1-6; 8 bases fit TRBD1. Germline values: CDR1 SGHRS, CDR2 YFSETQ. V shed 4 bases and J 7 bases; nucleotides not matched to a gene: 4. This CDR3 region has 14 residues. The CDR3 nucleotides read TGCGCCAGCAGCGAGGACAGGGAAAATTCACCCCTCCACTTT. This translates into CASSEDRENSPLHF.

This clonotype showed up many times. V and J are TRBV12-3 or TRBV12-4 and TRBJ1-5, with TRBD1 identical over 8 bases. The CDR3 length is 14 residues. The V segment lost 3 bases and the J segment 4 bases; nucleotides outside the gene matches: 2. CDR3 coding DNA: TGTGCCAGCAGTTTCAGGACAGGGAATCAGCCCCAGCATTTT. Translation gives CASSFRTGNQPQHF.

The chain combines TRBV20-1 with TRBJ2-3; 8 bases match TRBD2. The CDR3 covers 15 residues. The germline V gene encodes CDR1 DFQATT and CDR2 SNEGSKA (reference sequence). The junction had 7 bases not matched to a gene; V was cut back by 3 bases and J by 2 bases. CDR3 region: CSASLGLEPTDTQYF. The CDR3 nucleotides are TGCAGTGCTAGTTTGGGACTAGAACCCACAGATACGCAGTATTTT.

This clonotype was detected ten times or more. J is TRBJ2-7 and V is TRBV3-1; perhaps TRBD2 as D (5 bases). Trimming left V 4 bases short and J 4 bases short, with 8 bases between. The CDR3 is 12 amino acids. The germline gives CDR1 LGHDT, CDR2 YNNKEL (reference sequence). The CDR3 DNA is TGTGCCAGCAGCCGCGGCGGGTACGAGCAGTACTTC. Its protein product is CASSRGGYEQYF.

This clonotype has ten or more counts. V is TRBV27 and J is TRBJ2-7; 7 bases are a match to TRBD1. Germline CDR1 is MNHEY and CDR2 is SMNVEV (reference sequence). Trimming cost V 1 base and J 3 bases; bases outside gene matches: 6. The CDR3 contains 15 residues. The CDR3: CASSLYGQEFYEQYF. The CDR3 DNA reads as TGTGCCAGCAGTTTATACGGACAGGAGTTCTACGAGCAGTACTTC.

The sample holds many counts of this clonotype. This chain links TRBV5-1 with TRBJ1-6, with D possibly TRBD1 on 5 matching bases. Trimming pared 0 bases from V and 9 bases from J, leaving 16 bases between. Germline V gene sequence: CDR1 SGHRS, CDR2 YFSETQ. The length of the CDR3 is 16 residues. CDR3 sequence reads: CASSLGPQGVSSPLHF. In DNA form, the CDR3 reads TGCGCCAGCAGCTTGGGTCCCCAGGGAGTTTCTTCACCCCTCCACTTT.

This clonotype has at least ten counts. The chain uses TRBV10-2 and TRBJ2-1, with D possibly TRBD2 on 7 matching bases. Trimming cost V 3 bases and J 9 bases, with 15 bases left between them. The CDR3 is 14 residues long. CDR1 and CDR2 (germline): WSHSY, SAAADI. As DNA, the CDR3 is TGCGCCAGCAGTGAAGAGGGGGGGCATTTTGAGCAGTTCTTC. Amino acids: CASSEEGGHFEQFF.

This clonotype was detected many times. For the CDR3, the DNA is TGCGCCAGCAGCTTGGGATCGAGTCTTGCTGAAGCTTTCTTT. Protein sequence: CASSLGSSLAEAFF. V gene TRBV5-1 combines with J gene TRBJ1-1; unclear D gene. V was clipped by 0 bases and J by 6 bases, with 12 bases between them. The CDR3 spans 14 residues. Germline CDR1 is SGHRS and CDR2 is YFSETQ.

This clonotype was detected many times. The gene calls are TRBV10-3 and TRBJ2-7; either TRBD1 or TRBD2 may supply D (6 bases each). Germline loops: CDR1 ENHRY, CDR2 SYGVKD. CDR3 size: 16 residues. V was cut by 3 bases and J by 5 bases, with 20 bases left in between. In nucleotides, the CDR3 is TGTGCCATCAGTGAAGGGGCGGGGCAGGGGAGAGACGAGCAGTACTTC. As protein: CAISEGAGQGRDEQYF.

This clonotype occurred many times. The genes are TRBV13 and TRBJ2-3; TRBD2 agrees at 8 bases. Germline V gene lookup returns CDR1 PRHDT and CDR2 FYEKMQ (reference sequence). J lost 14 bases, V lost 3 bases, and 10 bases had no gene match. CDR3 size: 13 residues. The CDR3 DNA reads as TGTGCCAGCAGCTTGGACAGCGGGGGCCGTGCGTATTTT. Translating gives CASSLDSGGRAYF.

There are a few counts of this clonotype. This chain joins TRBV4-2 and TRBJ1-6; D gene uncertain. CDR3 length: 16 residues. V was clipped by 0 bases and J by 6 bases, with 12 bases between them. Germline CDR1 reads LGHNA; CDR2 reads YNFKEQ. DNA of the CDR3: TGTGCCAGCAGCCAAGAGGGGAACAGTGGTAATTCACCCCTCCACTTT. Encoded protein: CASSQEGNSGNSPLHF.

This clonotype came up many times. The rearrangement joins TRBV20-1 to TRBJ2-7, with a possible D match to TRBD1 (5 bases). CDR1 and CDR2 from the germline V gene are DFQATT and SNEGSKA (reference sequence). Trimming removed 2 bases from V and 2 bases from J, with 10 bases in between. The CDR3 is 13 amino acids. CDR3 sequence: CSARTAGTYEQYF. The DNA for the CDR3 is TGCAGTGCTAGAACGGCAGGGACCTACGAGCAGTACTTC.

This clonotype showed up many times. This chain links TRBV12-3 or TRBV12-4 with TRBJ1-2; D unresolved. Trimming took 5 bases from V and 4 from J, leaving 17 bases between them. The CDR3 is 15 amino acids. CDR3 in DNA: TGTGCCAGCAGTACCCGGTCGGCCCTCTCCTATGGCTACACCTTC. This codes for CASSTRSALSYGYTF.

This clonotype was observed at least ten times. The J gene is TRBJ1-5, the V gene TRBV30; D gene unclear. The CDR3 runs 14 residues. Looked up from germline, CDR1 is GTSNPN and CDR2 is SVGIG (reference sequence). V lost 1 base and J 2 bases, leaving 9 bases between the germline ends. CDR3 sequence: CAWSAGGGNQPQHF. CDR3 sequence (DNA): TGTGCCTGGAGTGCCGGTGGGGGCAATCAGCCCCAGCATTTT.